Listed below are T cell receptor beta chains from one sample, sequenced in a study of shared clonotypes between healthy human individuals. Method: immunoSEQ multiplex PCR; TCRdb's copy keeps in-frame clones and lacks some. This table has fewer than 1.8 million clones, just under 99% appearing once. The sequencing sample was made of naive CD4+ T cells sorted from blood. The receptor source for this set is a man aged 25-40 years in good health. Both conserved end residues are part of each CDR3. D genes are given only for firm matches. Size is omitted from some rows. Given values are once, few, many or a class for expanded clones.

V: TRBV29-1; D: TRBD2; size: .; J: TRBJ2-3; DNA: TGCAGCGTCGACGGACTAGCGGGGAACACAGATACGCAGTATTTT; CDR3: CSVDGLAGNTDTQYF
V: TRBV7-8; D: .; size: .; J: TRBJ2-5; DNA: TGTGCCAGCAGCTCCCTCTGGCCGCCTACCGGGTGGGAGACCCAGTACTTC; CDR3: CASSSLWPPTGWETQYF
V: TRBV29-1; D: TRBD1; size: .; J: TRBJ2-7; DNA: TGCAGCGTCCGGGACAGCTACAGGCAGTACTTC; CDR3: CSVRDSYRQYF
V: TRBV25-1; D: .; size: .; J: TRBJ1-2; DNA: TGTGCCAGCAGTGAAAGCTATGGCTACACCTTC; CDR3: CASSESYGYTF
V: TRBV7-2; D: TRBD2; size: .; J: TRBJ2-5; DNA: TGTGCCAGCAGCTTAGTCGCGGGAGCAGAGACCCAGTACTTC; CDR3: CASSLVAGAETQYF
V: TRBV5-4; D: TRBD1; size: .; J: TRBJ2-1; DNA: TGTGCCAGCAGCTTAAAAACAGGGGGAGAGAATGAGCAGTTCTTC; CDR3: CASSLKTGGENEQFF
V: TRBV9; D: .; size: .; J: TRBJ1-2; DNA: TGTGCCAGCAGCGTTATGGCAAGTCTATTCCGCTACACCTTC; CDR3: CASSVMASLFRYTF
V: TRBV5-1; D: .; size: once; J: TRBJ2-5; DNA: TGCGCCAGCAGCTTGGAAAGCTCCCAAGAGACCCAGTACTTC; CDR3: CASSLESSQETQYF
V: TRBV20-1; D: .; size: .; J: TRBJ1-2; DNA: TGCAGTGCCCGGACAGATGGCTACACCTTC; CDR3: CSARTDGYTF
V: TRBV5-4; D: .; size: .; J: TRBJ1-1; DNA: TGTGCCAGCAACCCAGGGCCCAAAAGGGCTGACACTGAAGCTTTCTTT; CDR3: CASNPGPKRADTEAFF
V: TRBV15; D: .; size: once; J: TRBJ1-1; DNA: TGTGCCACCGCCCCGGGGAACACTGAAGCTTTCTTT; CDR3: CATAPGNTEAFF
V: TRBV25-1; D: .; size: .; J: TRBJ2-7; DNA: TGTGCCAGCAGTGAATATTTAAGGGTCCAGTGCTACGAGCAGTACTTC; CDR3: CASSEYLRVQCYEQYF
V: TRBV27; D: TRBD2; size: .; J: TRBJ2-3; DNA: TGTGCCAGCAGTTTATGGGGACTAGCGGTCCTTAGCACAGATACGCAGTATTTT; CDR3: CASSLWGLAVLSTDTQYF
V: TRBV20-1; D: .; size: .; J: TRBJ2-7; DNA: TGCAGTGCCGGACGGAGCTACGAGCAGTACTTC; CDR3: CSAGRSYEQYF
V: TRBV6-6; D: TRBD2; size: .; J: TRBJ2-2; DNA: TGTGCCAGCACTGTACTGGGACTACGACGCGGGGAGCTGTTTTTT; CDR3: CASTVLGLRRGELFF
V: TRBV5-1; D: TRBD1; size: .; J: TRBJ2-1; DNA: TGCGCCAGCAGCTCCGGGACAGGGGGCAATGAGCAGTTCTTC; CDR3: CASSSGTGGNEQFF
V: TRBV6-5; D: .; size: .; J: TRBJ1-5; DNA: TGTGCCAGCAAAACAGGCAATCAGCCCCAGCATTTT; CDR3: CASKTGNQPQHF
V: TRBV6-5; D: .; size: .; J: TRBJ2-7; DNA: TGTGCCAGCAGTGCAGGAGCTCCCCCCTACGAGCAGTACTTC; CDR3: CASSAGAPPYEQYF
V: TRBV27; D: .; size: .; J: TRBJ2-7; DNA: TGTGCCAGCAGTCCTACCGCCCCTAGGCATTCGGGGGCTGTTGCCTACGAGCAGTACTTC; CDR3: CASSPTAPRHSGAVAYEQYF
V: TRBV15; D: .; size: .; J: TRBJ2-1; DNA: TGTGCCACCAGATTAAAGTTTGAGCAGTTCTTC; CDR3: CATRLKFEQFF
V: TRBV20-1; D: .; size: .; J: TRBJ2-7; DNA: TGCAGTGCCCCCCCCCAGAACGAGCAGTACTTC; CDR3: CSAPPQNEQYF
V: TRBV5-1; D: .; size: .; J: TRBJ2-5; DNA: TGCGCCAGCAGCTTTTTGCGGGAGACCCAGTACTTC; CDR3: CASSFLRETQYF
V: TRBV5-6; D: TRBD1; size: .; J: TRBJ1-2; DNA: TGTGCCAGCAGCATCGGACAGGGGCCCTTGGGCTACACCTTC; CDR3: CASSIGQGPLGYTF